One sample yielded the 13 T cell receptor beta chains listed below, sequenced in a study of control samples from healthy donors and cancer patients. The repertoire was sequenced with immunoSEQ multiplex PCR; TCRdb's copy has only in-frame clones and lacks some. The repertoire holds under 200,000 clones, with almost 90% as singletons. The sequencing sample was made of blood. These receptors all come from a woman in her twenties or thirties in good health.

V usage is TRBV4-1 and J usage is TRBJ2-1, with a weak D call TRBD1 (6 bases). The CDR3 is 13 residues long. CDR1 and CDR2 from the germline V gene are MGHRA and YSYEKL. The ends were cut back, 0 bases at V and 9 bases at J, with 9 bases in the middle. The CDR3 loop reads CASSQDRGGEQFF. CDR3 DNA sequence: TGCGCCAGCAGCCAAGACAGGGGCGGTGAGCAGTTCTTC.

V gene TRBV2 combines with J gene TRBJ2-3; 9 bases line up with TRBD2. The trim removed 0 bases at V and 4 bases at J, leaving 11 bases unmatched. This CDR3 region has 18 residues. Germline-derived CDR1 and CDR2 are SNHLY and FYNNEI. The CDR3 DNA reads TGTGCCAGCAGTGAAGCGCTTCACAGTAGCGGGAGTCCAGATACGCAGTATTTT. Residues: CASSEALHSSGSPDTQYF.

Notes on this clone: The sample contains more than one DNA sequence encoding this CDR3. The rearrangement joins TRBV19 to TRBJ1-4; a weak D match, TRBD1 (5 bases). Germline V gene sequence: CDR1 LNHDA, CDR2 SQIVND (reference sequence). There are 17 residues in the CDR3. V lost 7 bases and J 13 bases, leaving 31 bases between the germline ends. The CDR3 DNA reads TGTGCCAGTAAGACCGGGGACGGAGGGGCTCGGGGTGAGGGACTGTTTTTT. Its protein is CASKTGDGGARGEGLFF. Supplemented by reference TRBV19 and TRBJ1-4, the full variable domain reads DGGITQSPKYLFRKEGQNVTLSCEQNLNHDAMYWYRQDPGQGLRLIYYSQIVNDFQKGDIAEGYSVSREKKESFPLTVTSAQKNPTAFYLCASKTGDGGARGEGLFFGSGTQLSVL.

The rearrangement uses TRBV9 and TRBJ2-1, with 9 bases that match TRBD2. This CDR3 has 18 amino acids. With 4 bases clipped from V and 0 bases from J, the junction kept 11 bases outside the gene matches. Looked up from germline, CDR1 is SGDLS and CDR2 is YYNGEE. The CDR3 reads CASSPPGLASSSYNEQFF. CDR3 coding DNA: TGTGCCAGCAGCCCTCCAGGACTAGCGTCAAGCTCCTACAATGAGCAGTTCTTC.

The chain is built from TRBV5-1 and TRBJ1-1, with 7 bases identical to TRBD1. Germline loops: CDR1 SGHRS, CDR2 YFSETQ. J was trimmed by 2 bases and V by 4 bases; bases with no gene match: 14. The CDR3 totals 17 residues. The CDR3 DNA follows: TGCGCCAGCAGCCCCGAACGGACAGGCCGGAGAAACACTGAAGCTTTCTTT. It specifies CASSPERTGRRNTEAFF.

CDR3 region: CASSRGEVAKNIQYF. CDR3 bases: TGTGCCAGCAGCCGGGGCGAAGTAGCCAAAAACATTCAGTACTTC. This chain joins TRBV3-1 (or the pseudogene TRBV3-2) and TRBJ2-4; possible D gene TRBD1, 5 bases. CDR3 length: 15 residues. Germline V CDR1 and CDR2: LGHDT, YNNKEL (reference sequence). V lost 4 bases and J lost 0, with 10 bases in between.

This chain links TRBV6-5 with TRBJ1-5; the D is unclear. CDR1 and CDR2 (germline): MNHEY, SVGAGI. The CDR3 contains 13 residues. Trimming left V 0 bases short and J 7 bases short, with 7 bases between. CDR3 sequence: CASSYSKDQPQHF. Written as DNA, the CDR3 is TGTGCCAGCAGTTACTCGAAAGACCAGCCCCAGCATTTT.

The rearrangement uses TRBV19 and TRBJ1-6, with a tentative D call TRBD1 (5 bases). The V end lost 5 bases, the J end lost 7 bases, and 12 bases lay between the germline ends. This CDR3 contains 14 residues. The germline V gene encodes CDR1 LNHDA and CDR2 SQIVND (reference sequence). The CDR3 is CASSGAGRNSPLHF. Written as DNA, the CDR3 is TGTGCCAGTAGTGGGGCAGGGCGAAATTCACCCCTCCACTTT.

As regards this clone: Other nucleotide sequences from this sample produce the same CDR3. V is TRBV5-1 and J is TRBJ2-1; 7 nucleotides match TRBD2. The CDR3 has 15 amino acids. Germline assignment: CDR1 SGHRS and CDR2 YFSETQ. Unmatched junction bases numbered 0, after V lost 0 bases and J lost 0 bases. CDR3 residues: CASSLGGSSYNEQFF. CDR3 bases: TGCGCCAGCAGCTTGGGCGGGAGCTCCTACAATGAGCAGTTCTTC.

The chain couples TRBV24-1 to TRBJ1-2; unclear D gene. The CDR3 consists of 11 residues. The ends were cut back, 4 bases at V and 7 bases at J, with 6 bases in the middle. Per germline, CDR1 KGHDR and CDR2 SFDVKD. The CDR3 DNA reads as TGTGCCACCAGTGAGGGTAGTGGCTACACCTTC. This encodes CATSEGSGYTF.

V and J are TRBV28 and TRBJ2-3; 9 nucleotides match TRBD2. V lost 2 bases and J lost 0; bases outside the gene matches: 3. The CDR3 spans 16 residues. The germline V gene encodes CDR1 MDHEN and CDR2 SYDVKM. Here the CDR3 reads CASSLGTSSSTDTQYF. Written as DNA, the CDR3 is TGTGCCAGCAGTTTAGGGACTAGCTCTAGCACAGATACGCAGTATTTT.

This chain joins TRBV6-5 and TRBJ2-7; D might be TRBD2 (6 bases). The CDR3 covers 15 residues. With 6 bases removed from V and 1 base from J, the gap between germline ends came to 16 bases. Germline V gives CDR1 MNHEY, CDR2 SVGAGI. DNA of the CDR3: TGTGCCAGCAGACCAGGGACTGCGGGTTCCTACGAGCAGTACTTC. This sequence encodes CASRPGTAGSYEQYF.

Here the CDR3 DNA reads TGTGCCAGCAGCCTGGTTAATTACGACAGCTCTGGGGCCAACGTCCTGACTTTC. Its protein is CASSLVNYDSSGANVLTF. The chain recombines TRBV5-5 with TRBJ2-6, with TRBD1 as a possible D gene (5 bases). V was clipped by 4 bases and J by 0 bases, with 17 bases between them. Germline loops: CDR1 SGHKS, CDR2 YYEKEE (reference sequence). The CDR3 is made up of 18 amino acids.